These 10 T cell receptor beta chains were all obtained from the same sample, sequenced in a study of blood T cell repertoires in COVID-19 (dated by TCRdb to 2018 to 2020). Library preparation employed the immunoSEQ multiplex PCR assay. TCRdb stores this immuneACCESS table with in-frame sequences only. Part of the clones is absent; in the studies checked, under half of the shortfall reflects unresolved V genes, and no reason is known for the rest. This sample has 110,000 to 150,000 clones in its table, and roughly 80% of those were observed once. The ten top clones hold approximately 1.6% of the sample. The material sequenced was PBMCs or T cells enriched from blood (not recorded which). The receptors here all came from a woman aged 18-35 years who had been exposed to COVID-19.

The gene calls are TRBV7-8 and TRBJ1-5; D is possibly TRBD1 (6 bases). CDR1 is SGHVS, CDR2 FQNEAQ, per germline. With 5 bases removed from V and 4 bases from J, the gap between germline ends came to 9 bases. This CDR3 contains 13 residues. The CDR3 is CASSPGTNQPQHF. The CDR3 DNA reads as TGTGCCAGCAGCCCTGGGACAAATCAGCCCCAGCATTTT.

This clone turned up a few times. The chain recombines TRBV5-1 with TRBJ2-5; TRBD2 agrees at 7 bases. Germline lookup yields CDR1 SGHRS and CDR2 YFSETQ. The CDR3 runs to 16 residues. The trim removed 0 bases at V and 1 base at J, leaving 6 bases unmatched. This chain's CDR3 is CASSLGASGAQETQYF. CDR3 nucleotides: TGCGCCAGCAGCTTGGGGGCCAGCGGGGCCCAAGAGACCCAGTACTTC.

This sequence joins TRBV7-9 and TRBJ2-6; perhaps TRBD1 as D (6 bases). Trimming took 8 bases from V and 0 from J, leaving 17 bases between them. The germline V gene has CDR1 SEHNR and CDR2 FQNEAQ (reference sequence). The CDR3 runs to 17 residues. The CDR3 coding sequence is TGTGCCAGCCCTCCGCGTACAGGGACCTCTGGGGCCAACGTCCTGACTTTC. This encodes CASPPRTGTSGANVLTF.

The CDR3 loop reads CASSYYSGSVYNEQFF. The CDR3 nucleotides are TGTGCCAGCAGTTATTATTCTGGTTCGGTTTACAATGAGCAGTTCTTC. The chain carries TRBV6-2 or TRBV6-3 and TRBJ2-1, with D uncertain. CDR1 is MNHEY, CDR2 SVGEGT, per germline. Trimming removed 3 bases from V and 4 bases from J, with 16 bases in between. The CDR3 spans 16 residues.

The chain has TRBV14 and TRBJ1-5; D is unresolved. Per germline, CDR1 SGHDN and CDR2 FVKESK. The CDR3 is 13 amino acids. V was clipped by 5 bases and J by 0 bases, with 5 bases between them. The CDR3 DNA reads as TGTGCCAGCAGCTACAGTAGCAATCAGCCCCAGCATTTT. Amino acids: CASSYSSNQPQHF.

The V call is TRBV27, the J call TRBJ1-2, with TRBD1 as a possible D gene (5 bases). Germline assignment: CDR1 MNHEY and CDR2 SMNVEV (reference sequence). This CDR3 spans 15 amino acids. V was cut by 1 base and J by 4 bases, with 13 bases left in between. CDR3 nucleotides: TGTGCCAGCAGTTTATTGTACAGTGGGGCCTATGGCTACACCTTC. It translates to CASSLLYSGAYGYTF.

This clone was seen only a few times. The chain couples TRBV7-8 to TRBJ2-2; D uncertain. Germline CDR1 and CDR2: SGHVS and FQNEAQ. The CDR3 is 11 amino acids. Trimming stripped 2 bases from V and 7 bases from J, with 2 bases between. CDR3 in DNA: TGTGCCAGCAGCTTACTCGGGGAGCTGTTTTTT. This translates into CASSLLGELFF.

A single count supports this clone. The chain is built from TRBV27 and TRBJ1-2; D call uncertain. CDR3 length equals 15 residues. CDR1 and CDR2 (germline): MNHEY, SMNVEV (reference sequence). Trimming pared 6 bases from V and 0 bases from J, leaving 14 bases between. The chain's CDR3 is CASSPSRETNYGYTF. Here the CDR3 DNA reads TGTGCCAGCAGCCCGTCGCGTGAAACTAACTATGGCTACACCTTC.

V gene TRBV7-3 combines with J gene TRBJ2-1; D is perhaps TRBD1 (6 bases). The V gene's germline CDR1 is SGHTA and CDR2 FQGTGA. V shed 3 bases and J shed 2 bases, with 11 bases lying between them. This CDR3 contains 15 residues. The chain's CDR3 is CASSFTQGAYNEQFF. CDR3 coding DNA: TGTGCCAGCAGCTTTACACAGGGTGCCTACAATGAGCAGTTCTTC.

The chain is built from TRBV28 and TRBJ1-5; TRBD1 might be the D (6 bases). Trimming left V 5 bases short and J 4 bases short, with 9 bases between. The CDR3 has 13 residues. Germline CDR1 reads MDHEN; CDR2 reads SYDVKM. The CDR3: CASSEQGNQPQHF. CDR3 bases: TGTGCCAGCAGTGAACAGGGTAATCAGCCCCAGCATTTT.